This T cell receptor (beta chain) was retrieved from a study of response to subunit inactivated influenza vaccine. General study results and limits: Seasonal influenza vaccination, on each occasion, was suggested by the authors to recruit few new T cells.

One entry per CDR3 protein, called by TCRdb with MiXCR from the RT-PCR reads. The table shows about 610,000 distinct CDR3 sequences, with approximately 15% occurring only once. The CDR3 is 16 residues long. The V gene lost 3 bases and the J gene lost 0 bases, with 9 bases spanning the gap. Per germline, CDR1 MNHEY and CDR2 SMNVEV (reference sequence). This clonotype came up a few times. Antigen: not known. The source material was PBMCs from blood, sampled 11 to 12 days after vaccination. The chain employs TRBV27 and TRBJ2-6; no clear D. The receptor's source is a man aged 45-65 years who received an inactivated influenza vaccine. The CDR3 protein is CASSFWVSSGANVLTF. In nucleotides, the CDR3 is TGTGCCAGCAGTTTTTGGGTCAGCTCTGGGGCCAACGTCCTGACTTTC.